This is a list of T cell receptor beta chains from one sample in a study of blood T cell repertoires in COVID-19. TCRdb keeps only in-frame clones here, not all; method: immunoSEQ multiplex PCR. The sample lists 75,000 to 100,000 clones; over 75% were seen once. Sequencing used peripheral blood. These TCRs come from a woman aged 80 or over with acute or convalescent COVID-19. Each CDR3 is given with its conserved first and last residue. A D gene is named only where the DNA matches it firmly. Not all rows give a size; the values are once, few, many and, for expanded clones, a class.

D gene,V gene,clone size,J gene,CDR3 DNA,CDR3 protein
TRBD1,TRBV15,few,TRBJ2-7,TGTGCCACCAGCAGAGATTTTACCGGGACAGGCTACGAGCAGTACTTC,CATSRDFTGTGYEQYF
.,TRBV6-2/TRBV6-3,.,TRBJ1-6,TGTGCCAGCAGTTACTCAGCAGGGAAGGGATCACCCCTCCACTTT,CASSYSAGKGSPLHF
.,TRBV19,.,TRBJ2-3,TGTGCCAGTAGTAGGTCGAGCGGGTTCACAGATACGCAGTATTTT,CASSRSSGFTDTQYF
TRBD1,TRBV7-8,once,TRBJ1-4,TGTGCCAGCAGCCAACGGGACAGAGAAAAACTGTTTTTT,CASSQRDREKLFF
TRBD1,TRBV15,.,TRBJ1-5,TGTGCCACCAGCAGAGGCGCAGGGGGCGGTCAGCCCCAGCATTTT,CATSRGAGGGQPQHF
.,TRBV4-1,.,TRBJ1-4,TGCGCCAGCAGCTTAGAGGAGTATGAAAAACTGTTTTTT,CASSLEEYEKLFF
TRBD1,TRBV6-6,.,TRBJ1-3,TGTGCCAGCAGTTACCGACAGGGGAACACCATATATTTT,CASSYRQGNTIYF
TRBD1,TRBV18,.,TRBJ2-7,TGTGCCAGCTCCTCCGGGACAGGCTCCTACGAGCAGTACTTC,CASSSGTGSYEQYF
TRBD1,TRBV6-6,once,TRBJ2-7,TGTGCCAGCAGTCCCAAAGACAGGGTGCGGTCAACGTACTTC,CASSPKDRVRSTYF
.,TRBV10-3,.,TRBJ1-1,TGTGCCATCAGCGATGGGGGGTTCGGGCTGAACACTGAAGCTTTCTTT,CAISDGGFGLNTEAFF